These 5 T cell receptor beta chains share one sample of origin, sequenced in a study of cytomegalovirus exposure and HLA in healthy donors. Primers: 60 Vbeta forward and 13 Jbeta reverse. Clones were read by immunoSEQ multiplex PCR, and TCRdb kept only the in-frame ones, dropping some. This sample contains some 41,000 clones. Sequencing input: PBMCs. The source is a man younger than 40 in good health and CMV-seronegative.

Points on this clone: A read error may account for a junction end that differs from germline. V gene TRBV11-3 combines with J gene TRBJ2-1; perhaps TRBD2 as D (6 bases). The CDR3 sequence is 15 residues long. CDR1 is SGHNT and CDR2 is YENEEA in the germline V gene. In DNA, the CDR3 is TGTGCCAGCAGCTTACCCGGGAGCTCCGACAATGAGCAGTTCTTC. Translating it yields CASSLPGSSDNEQFF.

Points on this clone: A junction boundary mismatches the germline segment, possibly from a read error. V usage is TRBV5-1 and J usage is TRBJ1-1; 7 bases line up with TRBD1. The germline gives CDR1 SGHRS, CDR2 YFSETQ. CDR3 size: 13 residues. CDR3: CASSSTGNTEDFF. In DNA form, the CDR3 reads TGCGCCAGCAGCTCGACAGGGAACACTGAAGATTTCTTT.

This chain uses TRBV6-5 with TRBJ2-7; D remains unclear. This CDR3 contains 11 residues. V dropped 6 bases and J dropped 2 bases, with 5 bases sitting between them. CDR1 MNHEY and CDR2 SVGAGI come from the germline V gene. CDR3 protein: CASSRAYEQYF. CDR3 nucleotide sequence: TGTGCCAGCAGCCGAGCCTACGAGCAGTACTTC.

The chain is built from TRBV5-1 and TRBJ2-3, with 14 bases identical to TRBD2. V gave up 3 bases and J gave up 4 bases; unmatched junction bases: 10. Germline V CDR1 and CDR2: SGHRS, YFSETQ. The CDR3 consists of 18 residues. The CDR3 DNA follows: TGCGCCAGCAGCTACGAGGGACTAGCGGGAGTCGGGGCAGATACGCAGTATTTT. This gives the protein CASSYEGLAGVGADTQYF.

With respect to this clone: Additional DNA sequences in this sample encode the identical CDR3. This sequence joins TRBV20-1 and TRBJ2-2; D is unclear. Germline-derived CDR1 and CDR2 are DFQATT and SNEGSKA (reference sequence). The CDR3 contains 11 residues. Trimming left V 5 bases short and J 6 bases short, with 7 bases between. CDR3 coding DNA: TGCAGTGCTCCTGCGGCCGGGGAGCTGTTTTTT. Encoded protein: CSAPAAGELFF.